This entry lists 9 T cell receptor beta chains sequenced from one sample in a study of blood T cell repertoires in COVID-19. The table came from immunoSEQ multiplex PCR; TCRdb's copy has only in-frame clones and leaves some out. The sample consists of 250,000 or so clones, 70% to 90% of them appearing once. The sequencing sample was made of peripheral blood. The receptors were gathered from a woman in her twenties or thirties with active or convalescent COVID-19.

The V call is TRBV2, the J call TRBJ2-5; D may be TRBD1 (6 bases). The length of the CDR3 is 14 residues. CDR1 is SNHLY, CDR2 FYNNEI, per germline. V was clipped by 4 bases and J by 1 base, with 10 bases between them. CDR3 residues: CASSAGQTQETQYF. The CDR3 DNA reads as TGTGCCAGCAGTGCTGGACAGACCCAAGAGACCCAGTACTTC.

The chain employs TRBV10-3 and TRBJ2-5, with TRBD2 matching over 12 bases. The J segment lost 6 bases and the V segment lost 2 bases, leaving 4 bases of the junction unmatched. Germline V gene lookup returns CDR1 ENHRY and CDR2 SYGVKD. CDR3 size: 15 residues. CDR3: CAISEGLAGQKTQYF. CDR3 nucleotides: TGTGCCATCAGTGAGGGACTAGCGGGGCAAAAGACCCAGTACTTC.

The CDR3 region has the DNA TGTGCCACCCTGGACAGGCCGTTTTTT. Amino acid sequence: CATLDRPFF. The chain has TRBV2 and TRBJ1-4, with TRBD1 matching over 7 bases. Trimming took 10 bases from V and 16 from J; bases not matched to a gene: 6. The CDR3 is 9 residues long. Germline V gene data show CDR1 as SNHLY and CDR2 as FYNNEI. Variable domain in full (rest from reference TRBV2 and TRBJ1-4): EPEVTQTPSHQVTQMGQEVILRCVPISNHLYFYWYRQILGQKVEFLVSFYNNEISEKSEIFDDQFSVERPDGSNFTLKIRSTKLEDSAMYFCATLDRPFFGSGTQLSVL.

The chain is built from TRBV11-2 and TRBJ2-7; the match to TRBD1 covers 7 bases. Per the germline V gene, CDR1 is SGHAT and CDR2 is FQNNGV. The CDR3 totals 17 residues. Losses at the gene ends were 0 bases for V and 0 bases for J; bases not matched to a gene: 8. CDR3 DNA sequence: TGTGCCAGCAGCTTAGAGGGTGTGACAGGGCGCTCCTACGAGCAGTACTTC. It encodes CASSLEGVTGRSYEQYF.

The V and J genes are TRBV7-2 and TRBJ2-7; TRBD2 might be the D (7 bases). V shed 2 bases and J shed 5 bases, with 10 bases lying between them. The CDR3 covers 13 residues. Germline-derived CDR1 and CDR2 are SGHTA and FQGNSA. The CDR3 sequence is CASSLRGGHEQYF. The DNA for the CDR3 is TGTGCCAGCAGCTTAAGGGGGGGCCACGAGCAGTACTTC.

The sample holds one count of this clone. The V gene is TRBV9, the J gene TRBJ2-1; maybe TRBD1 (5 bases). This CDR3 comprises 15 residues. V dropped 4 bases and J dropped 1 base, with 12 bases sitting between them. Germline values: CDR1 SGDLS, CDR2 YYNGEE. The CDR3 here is CASSPRVGSYNEQFF. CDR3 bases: TGTGCCAGCAGCCCCAGGGTAGGTTCCTACAATGAGCAGTTCTTC.

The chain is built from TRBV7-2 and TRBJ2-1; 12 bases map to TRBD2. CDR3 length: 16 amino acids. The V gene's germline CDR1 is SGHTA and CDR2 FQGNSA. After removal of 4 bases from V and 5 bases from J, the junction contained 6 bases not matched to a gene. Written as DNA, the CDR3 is TGTGCCAGCAGCTCCTGGGGACTAGCGGGTGACAATGAGCAGTTCTTC. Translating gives CASSSWGLAGDNEQFF.

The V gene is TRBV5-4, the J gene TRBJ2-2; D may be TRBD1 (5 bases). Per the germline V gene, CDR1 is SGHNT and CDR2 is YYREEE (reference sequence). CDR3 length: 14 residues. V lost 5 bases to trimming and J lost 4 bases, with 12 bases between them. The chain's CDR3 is CASSPDSITGELFF. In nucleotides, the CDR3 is TGTGCCAGCAGTCCAGACAGCATCACCGGGGAGCTGTTTTTT.

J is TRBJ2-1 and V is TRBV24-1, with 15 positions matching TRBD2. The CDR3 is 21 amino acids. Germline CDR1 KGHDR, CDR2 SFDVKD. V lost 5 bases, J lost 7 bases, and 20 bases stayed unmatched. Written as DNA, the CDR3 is TGTGCCACCAGTGGGGGCAAAAGGGGACTAGCGGGGGGAATACTGAGGAATGAGCAGTTCTTC. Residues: CATSGGKRGLAGGILRNEQFF.